This T cell receptor beta chain originates from a study of CD8+CD57+ T cells in acquired aplastic anemia. Germline CDR1 and CDR2: SQVTM and ANQGSEA. Trimming removed 6 bases from V and 3 bases from J, with 12 bases in between. This CDR3 contains 13 residues. The template for TCR beta VDJ and CDR3 sequence profiling was genomic DNA. TCRdb re-called the reads through MiXCR, storing one row per CDR3 protein. The sample has about 180,000 distinct CDR3 sequences, just over 45% seen once. Sample: sorted CD4+, CD8+, or CD8+CD57+ T cells (not recorded which) from PBMCs. This clonotype was sampled from a human donor in good health. V usage is TRBV29-1 and J usage is TRBJ2-1; the D gene is possibly TRBD1 (6 bases). CDR3 residues: CSVSEDSYNEQFF. The CDR3 coding sequence is TGCAGCGTGTCGGAGGACAGCTACAATGAGCAGTTCTTC.